This paragraph reports one TCR beta chain. The data stem from a study of blood T cell repertoires in COVID-19. There are 15 residues in the CDR3. V shed 1 base, J shed 8 bases, and the junction held 3 bases outside the gene matches. Germline CDR1 reads LNHDA; CDR2 reads SQIVND (reference sequence). Clones were sequenced by immunoSEQ multiplex PCR, and TCRdb holds only the in-frame ones, with some missing. The sample has 95,000 to 150,000 clones, about 86% seen once. This sequence joins TRBV19 and TRBJ2-1, with 12 bases aligning to TRBD1. This receptor was obtained from a woman aged 45-65 years with active or convalescent COVID-19. Sequenced: peripheral blood. CDR3 in amino acids: CASSIGGTGGDEQFF. CDR3 nucleotides: TGTGCCAGTAGTATAGGTGGGACAGGGGGCGATGAGCAGTTCTTC.